This entry describes one T cell receptor (beta chain). The data derive from a study of blood T cell repertoires in COVID-19. Whole-study context: Material from acute and convalescent COVID-19 was sourced from the United States, Italy and Spain. T cells, B-cell-depleted T cells, or PBMCs provided the cDNA or gDNA that served as material.

Original analysis: Estimated nucleated cell counts came from reference gene primer amplification. Profiling relied on immunoSEQ multiplex PCR, and the TCRdb table lists in-frame clones only, not all of them. The DNA was the basis for D and trimming; V, J and clone size are from that table. Of fewer than 200,000 clones in the sample, roughly 86% were seen once. The CDR3 length is 14 residues. CDR1 is MDHEN and CDR2 is SYDVKM in the germline V gene. V was clipped by 3 bases and J by 4 bases, with 13 bases between them. J is TRBJ2-7 and V is TRBV28, with D possibly being TRBD2 (6 bases). The TCR comes from a man aged 40-49 years with active or convalescent COVID-19. The sample consisted of peripheral blood. CDR3: CASSLPGLVYEQYF. The CDR3 nucleotides read TGTGCCAGCAGTTTGCCGGGACTCGTGTACGAGCAGTACTTC.